This T cell receptor beta chain emerged from a study of circulating tumor DNA in untreated peripheral T-cell lymphoma. The tumor tissue sample was taken at baseline before any treatment. Findings and caveats of the study: Baseline tissues yielded 86% and baseline serum 65% to 70% tumor-specific clonotype detection.

Per the germline V gene, CDR1 is LNHDA and CDR2 is SQIVND (reference sequence). The length of the CDR3 is 13 residues. Measured with immunoSEQ multiplex PCR; TCRdb has only the in-frame clones, and not every one. This sample has about 8,900 clones, with roughly 80% found just once. Worth noting for this clone: Antigen unknown. A read error may account for a junction end that differs from germline.

Sequences were obtained from tumor tissue. The chain is built from TRBV19 and TRBJ1-4; TRBD1 agrees at 7 bases. The source is a human donor with peripheral T-cell lymphoma. CDR3 loop: CTSLGDSNEELFF. The CDR3, as DNA: TGTACCAGTCTAGGGGACAGTAATGAAGAACTGTTTTTT.